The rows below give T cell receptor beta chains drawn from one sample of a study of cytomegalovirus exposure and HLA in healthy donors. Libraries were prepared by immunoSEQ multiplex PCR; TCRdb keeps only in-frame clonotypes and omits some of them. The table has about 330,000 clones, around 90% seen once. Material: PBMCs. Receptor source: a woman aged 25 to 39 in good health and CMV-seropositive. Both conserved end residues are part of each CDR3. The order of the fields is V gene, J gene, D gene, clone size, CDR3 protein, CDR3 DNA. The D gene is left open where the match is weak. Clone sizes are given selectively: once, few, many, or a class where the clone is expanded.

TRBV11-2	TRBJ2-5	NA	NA	CASSTRRDQETQYF	TGTGCCAGCAGCACCCGACGGGACCAAGAGACCCAGTACTTC
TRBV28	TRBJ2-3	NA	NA	CASSLAGAYTQYF	TGTGCCAGCAGTTTGGCAGGGGCATATACGCAGTATTTT
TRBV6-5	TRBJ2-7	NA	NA	CASSYSQDYEQYF	TGTGCCAGCAGTTACTCCCAGGACTACGAGCAGTACTTC
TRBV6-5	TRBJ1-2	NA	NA	CASSSHDRTDGYTF	TGTGCCAGCAGTTCCCACGACAGGACTGATGGCTACACCTTC
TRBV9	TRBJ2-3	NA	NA	CASSVGGPDTQYF	TGTGCCAGCAGCGTCGGGGGGCCAGATACGCAGTATTTT
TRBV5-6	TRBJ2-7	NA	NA	CASSLGAPEQYF	TGTGCCAGCAGCTTGGGAGCCCCCGAGCAGTACTTC
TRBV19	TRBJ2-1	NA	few	CASSIAPTGNEQFF	TGTGCCAGTAGTATAGCACCAACGGGGAATGAGCAGTTCTTC
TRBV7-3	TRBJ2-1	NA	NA	CASSSGPNEQFF	TGTGCCAGCAGCTCGGGACCCAATGAGCAGTTCTTC
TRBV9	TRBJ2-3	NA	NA	CASSPYGGRTDTQYF	TGTGCCAGCAGCCCCTACGGGGGCCGCACAGATACGCAGTATTTT
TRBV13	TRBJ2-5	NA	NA	CASSWTLQETQYF	TGTGCCAGCAGTTGGACGCTTCAAGAGACCCAGTACTTC
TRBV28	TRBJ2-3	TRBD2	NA	CASSPLAGGDTDTQYF	TGTGCCAGCAGTCCCTTAGCGGGCGGAGACACAGATACGCAGTATTTT
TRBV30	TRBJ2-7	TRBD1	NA	CAWSVLGTGDEQYF	TGTGCCTGGAGTGTCCTCGGGACAGGGGACGAGCAGTACTTC
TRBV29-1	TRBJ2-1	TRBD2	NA	CSTRLAGNSYNEQFF	TGCAGCACCAGACTAGCGGGGAACTCCTACAATGAGCAGTTCTTC
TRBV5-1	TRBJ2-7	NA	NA	CASSLAPDLYEQYF	TGCGCCAGCAGCTTGGCTCCAGACCTCTACGAGCAGTACTTC
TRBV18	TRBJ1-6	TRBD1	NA	CASSPILLTGVADSPLHF	TGTGCCAGCTCACCCATACTATTAACAGGGGTCGCTGATTCACCCCTCCACTTT
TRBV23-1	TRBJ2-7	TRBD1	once	CASSQWGQKYEQYF	TGCGCCAGCAGTCAATGGGGACAGAAGTACGAGCAGTACTTC
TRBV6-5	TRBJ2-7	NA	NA	CASSYQALQGFEQYF	TGTGCCAGCAGTTACCAAGCATTACAGGGATTCGAGCAGTACTTC
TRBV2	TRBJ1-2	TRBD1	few	CASSEVRTGGAQGYGYTF	TGTGCCAGCAGTGAAGTAAGGACAGGGGGCGCGCAGGGCTATGGCTACACCTTC
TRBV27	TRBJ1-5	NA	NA	CASSSNRDNSNQPQHF	TGTGCCAGCAGTTCGAACCGGGACAATAGCAATCAGCCCCAGCATTTT
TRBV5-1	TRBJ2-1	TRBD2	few	CASSLAASGVSSYNEQFF	TGCGCCAGCAGCTTGGCGGCTAGCGGGGTATCATCTTACAATGAGCAGTTCTTC